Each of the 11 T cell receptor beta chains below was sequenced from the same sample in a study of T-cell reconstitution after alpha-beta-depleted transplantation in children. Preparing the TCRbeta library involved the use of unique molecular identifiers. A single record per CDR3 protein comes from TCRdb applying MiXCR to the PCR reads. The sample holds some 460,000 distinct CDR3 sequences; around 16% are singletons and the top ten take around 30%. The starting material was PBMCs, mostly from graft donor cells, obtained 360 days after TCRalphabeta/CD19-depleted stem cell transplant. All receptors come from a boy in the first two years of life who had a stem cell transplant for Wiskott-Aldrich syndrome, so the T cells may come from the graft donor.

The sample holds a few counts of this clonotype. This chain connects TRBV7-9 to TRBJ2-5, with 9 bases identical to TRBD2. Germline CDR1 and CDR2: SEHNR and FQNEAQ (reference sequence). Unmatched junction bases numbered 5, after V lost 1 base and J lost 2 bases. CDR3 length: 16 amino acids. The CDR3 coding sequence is TGTGCCAGCAGCTTAGGGGCGACTAGCGGACAAGAGACCCAGTACTTC. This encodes CASSLGATSGQETQYF.

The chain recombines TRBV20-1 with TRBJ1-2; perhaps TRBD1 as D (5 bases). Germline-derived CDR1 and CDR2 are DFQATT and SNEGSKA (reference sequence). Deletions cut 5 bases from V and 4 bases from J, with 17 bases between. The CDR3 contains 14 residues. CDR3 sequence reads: CSAPPWLRGYGYTF. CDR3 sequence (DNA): TGCAGTGCTCCCCCCTGGCTTAGGGGCTATGGCTACACCTTC.

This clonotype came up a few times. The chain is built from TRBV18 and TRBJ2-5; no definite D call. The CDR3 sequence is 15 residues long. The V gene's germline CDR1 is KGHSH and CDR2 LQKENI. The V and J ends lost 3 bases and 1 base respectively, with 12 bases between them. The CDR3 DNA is TGTGCCAGCTCACCTTATTCAGACTTCCAAGAGACCCAGTACTTC. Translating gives CASSPYSDFQETQYF.

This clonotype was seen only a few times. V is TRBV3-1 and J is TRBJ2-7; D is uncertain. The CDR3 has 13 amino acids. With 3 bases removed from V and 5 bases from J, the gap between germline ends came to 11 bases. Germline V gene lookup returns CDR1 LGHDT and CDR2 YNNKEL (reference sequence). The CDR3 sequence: CASSHHRVDEQYF. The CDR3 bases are TGTGCCAGCAGCCATCATAGAGTAGACGAGCAGTACTTC.

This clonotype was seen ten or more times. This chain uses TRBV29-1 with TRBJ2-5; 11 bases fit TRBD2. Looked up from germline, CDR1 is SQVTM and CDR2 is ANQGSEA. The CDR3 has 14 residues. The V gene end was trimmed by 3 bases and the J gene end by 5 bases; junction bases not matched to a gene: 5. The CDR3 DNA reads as TGCAGCGTTGAGGTAGCGGGAGGGAAGGAGACCCAGTACTTC. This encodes CSVEVAGGKETQYF.

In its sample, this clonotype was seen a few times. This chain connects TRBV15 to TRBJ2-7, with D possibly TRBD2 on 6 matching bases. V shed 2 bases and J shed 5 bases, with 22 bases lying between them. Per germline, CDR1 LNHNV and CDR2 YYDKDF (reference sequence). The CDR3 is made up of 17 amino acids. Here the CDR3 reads CATSRSLGGLAFNEQYF. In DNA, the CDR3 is TGTGCCACCAGCAGATCCCTGGGTGGTCTAGCGTTTAACGAGCAGTACTTC.

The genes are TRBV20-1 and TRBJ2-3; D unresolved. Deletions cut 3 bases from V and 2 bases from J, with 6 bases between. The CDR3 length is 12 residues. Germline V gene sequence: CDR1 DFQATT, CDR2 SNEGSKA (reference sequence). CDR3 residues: CSASQDTDTQYF. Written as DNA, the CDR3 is TGCAGTGCTAGCCAGGACACAGATACGCAGTATTTT.

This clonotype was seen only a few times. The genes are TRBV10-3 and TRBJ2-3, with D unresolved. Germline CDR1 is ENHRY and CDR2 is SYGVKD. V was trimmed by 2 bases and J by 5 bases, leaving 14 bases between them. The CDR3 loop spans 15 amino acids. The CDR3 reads CAISEMSRAGDTQYF. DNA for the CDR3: TGTGCCATCAGTGAGATGAGCCGGGCTGGAGATACGCAGTATTTT.

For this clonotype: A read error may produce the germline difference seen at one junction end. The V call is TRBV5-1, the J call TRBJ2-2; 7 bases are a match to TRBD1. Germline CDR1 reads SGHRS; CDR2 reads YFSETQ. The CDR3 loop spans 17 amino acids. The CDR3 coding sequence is TGCGCCAGCAGCTTGGGGACAGGACGCATGAACGCCGGGGAGCTGTTTTTT. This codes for CASSLGTGRMNAGELFF.

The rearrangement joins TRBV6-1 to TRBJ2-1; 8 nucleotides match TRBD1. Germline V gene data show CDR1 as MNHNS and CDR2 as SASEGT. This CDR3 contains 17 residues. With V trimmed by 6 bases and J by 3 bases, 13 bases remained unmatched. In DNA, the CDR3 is TGTGCCAGCAGGCCAGACAGGGGCTCACGGGTCTACAATGAGCAGTTCTTC. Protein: CASRPDRGSRVYNEQFF.

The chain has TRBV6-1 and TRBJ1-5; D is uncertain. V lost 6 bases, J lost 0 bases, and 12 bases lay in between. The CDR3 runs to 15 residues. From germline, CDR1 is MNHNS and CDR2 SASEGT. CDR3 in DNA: TGTGCCAGCAGCCTACAGACCTATAGCAATCAGCCCCAGCATTTT. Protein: CASSLQTYSNQPQHF.